Listed below are T cell receptor beta chains from one sample, sequenced in a study of beta chain features in type 1 diabetes. Repertoires were generated with immunoSEQ multiplex PCR, while TCRdb's copy carries only in-frame clones and drops some. The data contain roughly 170,000 clones, less than 15% of them singletons. The sequencing input was central memory CD4+ T cells from blood. Receptors originate from a woman aged 18-35 years in good health. Each CDR3 is given with its conserved first and last residue. A D gene is named only where the DNA matches it firmly. Clone size is given for some rows only: seen once, a few or many times, or a class if the clone is expanded.

TRBJ2-2 NA TRBD1 TRBV28 CASSFRQGRTGELFF TGTGCCAGCAGTTTCCGACAGGGAAGGACCGGGGAGCTGTTTTTT
TRBJ1-2 NA TRBD1 TRBV5-6 CASSHRQGANGYTF TGTGCCAGCAGCCATAGACAGGGGGCGAATGGCTACACCTTC
TRBJ1-2 NA TRBD1 TRBV28 CASSPPGTGVYYGYTF TGTGCCAGCAGTCCTCCCGGGACAGGGGTTTACTATGGCTACACCTTC
TRBJ2-3 NA TRBD1 TRBV4-1 CASSLGQGASSTDTQYF TGCGCCAGCAGCCTTGGACAGGGGGCTTCTAGCACAGATACGCAGTATTTT
TRBJ1-2 few NA TRBV18 CASSPPTGYGGYTF TGTGCCAGCTCACCACCGACCGGGTACGGCGGCTACACCTTC
TRBJ2-3 NA NA TRBV10-3 CAISERDRDTQYF TGTGCCATCAGTGAGCGGGATCGAGATACGCAGTATTTT
TRBJ2-7 NA NA TRBV9 CASSGNPGATVPYEQYF TGTGCCAGCAGCGGCAATCCGGGAGCGACTGTACCCTACGAGCAGTACTTC
TRBJ2-3 NA TRBD2 TRBV6-5 CASMSGLVHTDTQYF TGTGCCAGCATGTCGGGACTAGTCCACACAGATACGCAGTATTTT
TRBJ2-1 NA TRBD1 TRBV11-1 CASSSDRGLYNEQFF TGTGCCAGCAGCTCGGACAGGGGCCTCTACAATGAGCAGTTCTTC
TRBJ2-3 many TRBD2 TRBV30 CAWSVQAGGPDTQYF TGTGCCTGGAGTGTACAAGCGGGAGGGCCAGATACGCAGTATTTT